This T cell receptor beta chain derives from a study of human T cells and chemical hapten exposure. Study information: Patients' scalps got diphenylcyclopropenone weekly throughout the roughly 25-week study. Once 0.01% DPC had been applied to the upper back by patch test, readings were taken at 6 days. Study-wide results and limits: Compared to controls, expanded TCRs made significantly more large clusters of similar CDR3s. There was no change with DPC sensitization in TCRs above 1 in 1000 frequency.

Of note for this clonotype: Antigen: not known.

Time point defined: patch test 1, 2 weeks after DPC sensitization. Treatment: therapeutic diphenylcyclopropenone sensitization with weekly scalp DPC. Trimming cost V 4 bases and J 5 bases; bases outside gene matches: 5. Germline V gives CDR1 SGHRS, CDR2 YFSETQ. The CDR3 runs 15 residues. Each CDR3 protein gets one entry after TCRdb re-called the RACE reads with MiXCR. The table shows under 450,000 distinct CDR3 sequences, with approximately 5% occurring only once. The V gene is TRBV5-1, the J gene TRBJ2-2, with 10 bases that match TRBD1. The sequence came from a woman between 45 and 65 years old with alopecia areata. Some clones in this sample may be carry-over from other donors' samples. Source: whole blood, taken in connection with sensitization to the hapten diphenylcyclopropenone (DPC). For the CDR3, the DNA is TGCGCCAGCAGCATGGGACAGGGGCGGACCGGGGAGCTGTTTTTT. It encodes CASSMGQGRTGELFF.